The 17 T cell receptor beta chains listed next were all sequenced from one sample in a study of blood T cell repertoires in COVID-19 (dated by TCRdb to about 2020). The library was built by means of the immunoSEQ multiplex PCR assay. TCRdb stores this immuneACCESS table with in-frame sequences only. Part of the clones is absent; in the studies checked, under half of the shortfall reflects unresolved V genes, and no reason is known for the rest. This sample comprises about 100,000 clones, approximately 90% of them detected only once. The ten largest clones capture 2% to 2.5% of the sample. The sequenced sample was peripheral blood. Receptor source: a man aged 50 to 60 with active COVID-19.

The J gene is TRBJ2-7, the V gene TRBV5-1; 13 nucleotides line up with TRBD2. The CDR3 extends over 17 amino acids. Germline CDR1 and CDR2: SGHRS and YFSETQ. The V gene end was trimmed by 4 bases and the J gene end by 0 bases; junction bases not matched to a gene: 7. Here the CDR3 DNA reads TGCGCCAGCAGCACGCGGACTAGCGGGGGAAGCTCCTACGAGCAGTACTTC. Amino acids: CASSTRTSGGSSYEQYF.

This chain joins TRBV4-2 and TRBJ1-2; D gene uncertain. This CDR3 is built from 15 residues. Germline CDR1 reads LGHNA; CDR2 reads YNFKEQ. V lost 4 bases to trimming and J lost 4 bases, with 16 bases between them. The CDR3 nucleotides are TGTGCCAGCAGCCCGGAGGGTGGGTGGCTCTATGGCTACACCTTC. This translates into CASSPEGGWLYGYTF.

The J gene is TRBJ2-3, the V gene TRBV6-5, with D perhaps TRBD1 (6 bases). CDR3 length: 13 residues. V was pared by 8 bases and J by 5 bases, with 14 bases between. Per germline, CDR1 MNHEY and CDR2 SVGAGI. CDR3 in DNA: TGTGCCAGCGGGAGACAGGTCGAAGATACGCAGTATTTT. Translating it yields CASGRQVEDTQYF.

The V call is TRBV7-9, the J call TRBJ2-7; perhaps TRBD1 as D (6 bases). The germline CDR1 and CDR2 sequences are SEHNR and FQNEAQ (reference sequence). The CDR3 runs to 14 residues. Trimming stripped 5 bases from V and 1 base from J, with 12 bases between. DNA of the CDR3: TGTGCCAGCAGCCCCGGGACACGTTCCTACGAGCAGTACTTC. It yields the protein CASSPGTRSYEQYF. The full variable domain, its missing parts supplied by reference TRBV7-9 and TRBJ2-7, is DTGVSQNPRHKITKRGQNVTFRCDPISEHNRLYWYRQTLGQGPEFLTYFQNEAQLEKSRLLSDRFSAERPKGSFSTLEIQRTEQGDSAMYLCASSPGTRSYEQYFGPGTRLTVT.

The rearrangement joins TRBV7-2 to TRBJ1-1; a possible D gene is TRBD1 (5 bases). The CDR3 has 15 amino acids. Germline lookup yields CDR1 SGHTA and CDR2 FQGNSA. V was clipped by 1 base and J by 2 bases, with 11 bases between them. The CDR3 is CASSLVPGTNTEAFF. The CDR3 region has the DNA TGTGCCAGCAGCTTAGTCCCGGGGACTAACACTGAAGCTTTCTTT.

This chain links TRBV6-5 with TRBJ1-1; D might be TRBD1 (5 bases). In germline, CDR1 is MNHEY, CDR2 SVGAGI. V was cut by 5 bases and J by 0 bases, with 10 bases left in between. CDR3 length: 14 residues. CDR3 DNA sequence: TGTGCCAGCAGTAGACAGACCATGAACACTGAAGCTTTCTTT. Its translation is CASSRQTMNTEAFF.

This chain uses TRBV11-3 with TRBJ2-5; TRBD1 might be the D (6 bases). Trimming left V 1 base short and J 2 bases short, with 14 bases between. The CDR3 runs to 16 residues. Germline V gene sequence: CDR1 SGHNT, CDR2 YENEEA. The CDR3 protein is CASSLGTAVGQETQYF. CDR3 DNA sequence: TGTGCCAGCAGCTTAGGGACAGCGGTCGGACAAGAGACCCAGTACTTC.

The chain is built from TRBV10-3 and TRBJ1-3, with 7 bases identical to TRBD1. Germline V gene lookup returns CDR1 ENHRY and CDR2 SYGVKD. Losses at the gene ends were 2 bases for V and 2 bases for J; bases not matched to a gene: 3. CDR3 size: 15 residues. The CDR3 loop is CAISETGDAGNTIYF. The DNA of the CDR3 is TGTGCCATCAGTGAGACAGGGGATGCTGGAAACACCATATATTTT.

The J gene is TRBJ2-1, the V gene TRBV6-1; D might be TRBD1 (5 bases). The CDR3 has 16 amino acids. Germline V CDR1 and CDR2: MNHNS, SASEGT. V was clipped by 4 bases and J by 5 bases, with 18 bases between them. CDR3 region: CASSGGLGQGNNEQFF. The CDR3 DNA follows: TGTGCCAGCAGTGGGGGCCTGGGCCAAGGGAACAATGAGCAGTTCTTC.

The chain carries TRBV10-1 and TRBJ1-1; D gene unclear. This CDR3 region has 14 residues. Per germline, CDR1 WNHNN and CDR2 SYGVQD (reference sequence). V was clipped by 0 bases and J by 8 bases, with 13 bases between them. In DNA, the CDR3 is TGCGCCAGCAGTGAGTCCGAGGGATTGGTAGAAGCTTTCTTT. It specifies CASSESEGLVEAFF.

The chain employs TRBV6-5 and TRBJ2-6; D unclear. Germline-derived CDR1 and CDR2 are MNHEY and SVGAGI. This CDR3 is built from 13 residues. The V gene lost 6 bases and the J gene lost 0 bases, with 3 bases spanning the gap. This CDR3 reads CASSLSGANVLTF. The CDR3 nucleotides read TGTGCCAGCAGCCTCTCTGGGGCCAACGTCCTGACTTTC.

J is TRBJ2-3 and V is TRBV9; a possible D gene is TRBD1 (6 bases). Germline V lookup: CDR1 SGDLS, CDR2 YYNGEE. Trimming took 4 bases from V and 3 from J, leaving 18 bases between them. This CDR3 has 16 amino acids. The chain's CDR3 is CASSTDPRTATDTQYF. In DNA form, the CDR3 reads TGTGCCAGCAGCACCGACCCGCGGACAGCGACAGATACGCAGTATTTT.

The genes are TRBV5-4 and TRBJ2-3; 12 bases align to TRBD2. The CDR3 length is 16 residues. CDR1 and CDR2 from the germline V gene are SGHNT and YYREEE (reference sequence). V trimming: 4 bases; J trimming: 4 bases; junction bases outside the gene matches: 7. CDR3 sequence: CASSSSLAGGADTQYF. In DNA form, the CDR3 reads TGTGCCAGCAGCAGCTCCCTAGCGGGGGGGGCAGATACGCAGTATTTT.

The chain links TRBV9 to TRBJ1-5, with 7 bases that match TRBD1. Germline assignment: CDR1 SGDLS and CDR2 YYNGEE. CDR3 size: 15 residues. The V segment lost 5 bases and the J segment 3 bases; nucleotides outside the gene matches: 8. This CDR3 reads CASSPGGTINQPQHF. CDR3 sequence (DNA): TGTGCCAGCAGTCCAGGGGGGACAATCAATCAGCCCCAGCATTTT.

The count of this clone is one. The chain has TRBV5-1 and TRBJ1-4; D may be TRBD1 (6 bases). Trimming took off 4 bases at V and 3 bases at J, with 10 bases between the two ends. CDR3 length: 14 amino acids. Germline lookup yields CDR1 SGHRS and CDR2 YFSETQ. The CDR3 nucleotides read TGCGCCAGCAGCCTGGGGGCAGCTAATGAAAAACTGTTTTTT. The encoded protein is CASSLGAANEKLFF.

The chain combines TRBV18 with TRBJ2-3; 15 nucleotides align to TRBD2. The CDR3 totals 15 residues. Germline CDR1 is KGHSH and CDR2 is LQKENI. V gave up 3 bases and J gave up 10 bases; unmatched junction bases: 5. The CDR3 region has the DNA TGTGCCAGCTCACCCGGGACTAGCGGGGGGTCTGCGCAGTATTTT. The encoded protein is CASSPGTSGGSAQYF.

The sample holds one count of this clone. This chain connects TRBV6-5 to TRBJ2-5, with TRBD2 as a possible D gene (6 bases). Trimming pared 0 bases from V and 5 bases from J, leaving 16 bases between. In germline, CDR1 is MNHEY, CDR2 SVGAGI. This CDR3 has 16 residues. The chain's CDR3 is CASSYSFREIYETQYF. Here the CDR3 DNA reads TGTGCCAGCAGTTACTCGTTCCGGGAGATATACGAGACCCAGTACTTC.